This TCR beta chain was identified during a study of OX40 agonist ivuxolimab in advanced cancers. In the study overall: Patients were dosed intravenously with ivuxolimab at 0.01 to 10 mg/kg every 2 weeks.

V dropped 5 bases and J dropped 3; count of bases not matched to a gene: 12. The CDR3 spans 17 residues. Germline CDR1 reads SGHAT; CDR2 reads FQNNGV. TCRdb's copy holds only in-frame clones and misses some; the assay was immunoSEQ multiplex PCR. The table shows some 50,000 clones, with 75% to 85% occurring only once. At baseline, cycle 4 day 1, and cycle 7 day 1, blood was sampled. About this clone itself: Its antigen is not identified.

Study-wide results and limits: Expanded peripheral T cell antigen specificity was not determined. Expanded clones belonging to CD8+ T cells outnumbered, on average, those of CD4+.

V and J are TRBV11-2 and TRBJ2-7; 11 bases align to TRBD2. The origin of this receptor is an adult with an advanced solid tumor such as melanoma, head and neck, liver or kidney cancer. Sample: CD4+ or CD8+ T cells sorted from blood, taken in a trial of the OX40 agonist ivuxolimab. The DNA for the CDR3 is TGTGCCAGCAGCCCGGGTGGGTCTAGCGGGAGGCGCTACGAGCAGTACTTC. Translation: CASSPGGSSGRRYEQYF.